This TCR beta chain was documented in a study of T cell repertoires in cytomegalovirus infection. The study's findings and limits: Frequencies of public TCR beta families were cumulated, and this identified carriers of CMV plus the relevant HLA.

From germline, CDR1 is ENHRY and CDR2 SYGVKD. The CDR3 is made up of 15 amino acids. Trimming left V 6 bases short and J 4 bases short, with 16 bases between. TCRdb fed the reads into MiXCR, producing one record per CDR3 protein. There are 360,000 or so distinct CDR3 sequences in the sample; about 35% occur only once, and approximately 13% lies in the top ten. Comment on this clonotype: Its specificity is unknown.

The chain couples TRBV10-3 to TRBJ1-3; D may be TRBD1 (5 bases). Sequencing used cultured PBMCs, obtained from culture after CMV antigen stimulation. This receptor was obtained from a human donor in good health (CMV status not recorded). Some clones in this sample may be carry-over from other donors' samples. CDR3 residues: CAIRPPSGGGNTIYF. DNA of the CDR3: TGTGCCATCAGACCCCCCAGCGGGGGAGGAAACACCATATATTTT.